This T cell receptor beta chain was profiled in a study of Graves' ophthalmopathy and Graves' hyperthyroidism. This clonotype has a handful of counts. For repertoire sequencing, the TCR beta CDR3 regions were amplified from RNA transcripts. HTBI primers served in a first-round RT-PCR, which a second-round multiplex PCR followed. TCRdb reanalysed the multiplex PCR reads using MiXCR and keeps one entry per CDR3 protein. The sample has roughly 1.1 million distinct CDR3 sequences, less than 45% seen once; the top ten hold 11%. The germline gives CDR1 SQVTM, CDR2 ANQGSEA. With 5 bases removed from V and 3 bases from J, the gap between germline ends came to 13 bases. This CDR3 region has 13 residues.

V usage is TRBV29-1 and J usage is TRBJ1-1, with a weak D call TRBD1 (6 bases). This clonotype originated in an adult man with Graves' hyperthyroidism. Sequencing was performed on peripheral blood or thyroid tissue (not recorded which). The CDR3 region has the DNA TGCAGCGTTCAACAGGGAATTTACACTGAAGCTTTCTTT. It specifies CSVQQGIYTEAFF. The full variable domain, completed using reference TRBV29-1 and TRBJ1-1, is SAVISQKPSRDICQRGTSLTIQCQVDSQVTMMFWYRQQPGQSLTLIATANQGSEATYESGFVIDKFPISRPNLTFSTLTVSNMSPEDSSIYLCSVQQGIYTEAFFGQGTRLTVV.